These T cell receptor beta chains were read from a single sample in a study of spatial heterogeneity in lung cancer. In TCRdb, the 5' RACE reads were re-called with MiXCR into one record per CDR3 protein. The sample holds about 9,700 distinct CDR3 sequences, 7.5% to 9.5% seen once. Sequenced here: lung tumor tissue, sampled at surgery. These receptors all come from a female donor with early-stage non-small cell lung cancer. The CDR3 runs from the conserved cysteine through the conserved F or W.

CDR3aa | v_gene | len
CASQREGNQPQHF | TRBV2 | 13
CASSLTGGNQPQHF | TRBV12-3/TRBV12-4 | 14
CASQGRGETQYF | TRBV5-1 | 12
CASRLDSVYEQYF | TRBV7-8 | 13
CASSQSGTNTQYF | TRBV23-1 | 13
CASSEYGTSGGNEQFF | TRBV2 | 16
CASSQGLAGVTFYNEQFF | TRBV18 | 18
CASSAQTDTQYF | TRBV7-2 | 12
CASSGGTDNQPQHF | TRBV2 | 14
CASRDRERDTGELFF | TRBV23-1 | 15
CASRLELGTEAFF | TRBV7-3 | 13
CASTYGYTQYF | TRBV27 | 11
CASSLDGGQGMPQHF | TRBV5-1 | 15
CASSSPRTGGSDEQYF | TRBV28 | 16
CASSSILSYNEQFF | TRBV7-9 | 14
CSVARAGWAEAFF | TRBV29-1 | 13
CAWSVGLGDDEQFF | TRBV30 | 14
CAWNRGDGYTF | TRBV30 | 11
CASSLPGTNYGYTF | TRBV28 | 14
CAISDGQGGNQPQHF | TRBV10-3 | 15
CASSPFGSYEQYF | TRBV6-6 | 13
CASSLAGLAGGTYEQYF | TRBV7-8 | 17
CSARGGTASRAEAFF | TRBV20-1 | 15
CASSQDGTGNHYGYTF | TRBV4-1 | 16
CASSQDLGGQGALGGELFF | TRBV4-3 | 19
CASSYSTTTSGAYEQYF | TRBV6-2/TRBV6-3 | 17
CASRSRGGMNTEAFF | TRBV23-1 | 15
CASSLDFPGTTNTEAFF | TRBV11-2 | 17
CSARALRRQRTGETNEKLFF | TRBV20-1 | 20
CASSLGTMYNEQFF | TRBV5-1 | 14
CASSKTGYTSYNEQFF | TRBV7-7 | 16
CASSQAERDLRDRARGNTEAFF | TRBV4-2 | 22
CASSLRRNQPQHF | TRBV5-6 | 13
CASSWTYSGANVLTF | TRBV27 | 15
CSVDLGEKLFF | TRBV29-1 | 11
CASSSPDRGSYNEQFF | TRBV28 | 16
CASSSTDTQYF | TRBV7-2 | 11
CASSLLAAEETQYF | TRBV4-1 | 14
CASSLGQGSWAYEQYF | TRBV5-4 | 16
CASSLYRGHLTGEQFF | TRBV7-2 | 16
CSARLTGTGPTWAFF | TRBV20-1 | 15
CASKEDRGHTGELFF | TRBV6-1 | 15
CASSEPGYEQYF | TRBV6-1 | 12
CASSRISNTGELFF | TRBV4-3 | 14
CASTERAGDYGYTF | TRBV7-6 | 14
CATSTNQGARGNTIYF | TRBV15 | 16
CASSPQTVSGNTIYF | TRBV7-2 | 15
CASSVGTGRNQPQHF | TRBV5-1 | 15
CASSLQSQRGGPDEQFF | TRBV5-1 | 17
CASSRLGQGINQPQHF | TRBV27 | 16
CASRKAPNTGELFF | TRBV6-2/TRBV6-3 | 14
CASSLVGRQYSYEQYF | TRBV7-8 | 16
CASVRLVSTDTQYF | TRBV12-5 | 14
CASRDPQGTGGYSNQPQHF | TRBV6-2/TRBV6-3 | 19
CASRQGAIITEAFF | TRBV6-1 | 14
CASSHTGHSYEQYF | TRBV12-3/TRBV12-4 | 14
CASSSSGDTDTQYF | TRBV11-3 | 14
CASSPWDRKETDTQYF | TRBV3-1 | 16
CASSLGPNTEAFF | TRBV12-3/TRBV12-4 | 13
CASSGGWNTEAFF | TRBV5-6 | 13